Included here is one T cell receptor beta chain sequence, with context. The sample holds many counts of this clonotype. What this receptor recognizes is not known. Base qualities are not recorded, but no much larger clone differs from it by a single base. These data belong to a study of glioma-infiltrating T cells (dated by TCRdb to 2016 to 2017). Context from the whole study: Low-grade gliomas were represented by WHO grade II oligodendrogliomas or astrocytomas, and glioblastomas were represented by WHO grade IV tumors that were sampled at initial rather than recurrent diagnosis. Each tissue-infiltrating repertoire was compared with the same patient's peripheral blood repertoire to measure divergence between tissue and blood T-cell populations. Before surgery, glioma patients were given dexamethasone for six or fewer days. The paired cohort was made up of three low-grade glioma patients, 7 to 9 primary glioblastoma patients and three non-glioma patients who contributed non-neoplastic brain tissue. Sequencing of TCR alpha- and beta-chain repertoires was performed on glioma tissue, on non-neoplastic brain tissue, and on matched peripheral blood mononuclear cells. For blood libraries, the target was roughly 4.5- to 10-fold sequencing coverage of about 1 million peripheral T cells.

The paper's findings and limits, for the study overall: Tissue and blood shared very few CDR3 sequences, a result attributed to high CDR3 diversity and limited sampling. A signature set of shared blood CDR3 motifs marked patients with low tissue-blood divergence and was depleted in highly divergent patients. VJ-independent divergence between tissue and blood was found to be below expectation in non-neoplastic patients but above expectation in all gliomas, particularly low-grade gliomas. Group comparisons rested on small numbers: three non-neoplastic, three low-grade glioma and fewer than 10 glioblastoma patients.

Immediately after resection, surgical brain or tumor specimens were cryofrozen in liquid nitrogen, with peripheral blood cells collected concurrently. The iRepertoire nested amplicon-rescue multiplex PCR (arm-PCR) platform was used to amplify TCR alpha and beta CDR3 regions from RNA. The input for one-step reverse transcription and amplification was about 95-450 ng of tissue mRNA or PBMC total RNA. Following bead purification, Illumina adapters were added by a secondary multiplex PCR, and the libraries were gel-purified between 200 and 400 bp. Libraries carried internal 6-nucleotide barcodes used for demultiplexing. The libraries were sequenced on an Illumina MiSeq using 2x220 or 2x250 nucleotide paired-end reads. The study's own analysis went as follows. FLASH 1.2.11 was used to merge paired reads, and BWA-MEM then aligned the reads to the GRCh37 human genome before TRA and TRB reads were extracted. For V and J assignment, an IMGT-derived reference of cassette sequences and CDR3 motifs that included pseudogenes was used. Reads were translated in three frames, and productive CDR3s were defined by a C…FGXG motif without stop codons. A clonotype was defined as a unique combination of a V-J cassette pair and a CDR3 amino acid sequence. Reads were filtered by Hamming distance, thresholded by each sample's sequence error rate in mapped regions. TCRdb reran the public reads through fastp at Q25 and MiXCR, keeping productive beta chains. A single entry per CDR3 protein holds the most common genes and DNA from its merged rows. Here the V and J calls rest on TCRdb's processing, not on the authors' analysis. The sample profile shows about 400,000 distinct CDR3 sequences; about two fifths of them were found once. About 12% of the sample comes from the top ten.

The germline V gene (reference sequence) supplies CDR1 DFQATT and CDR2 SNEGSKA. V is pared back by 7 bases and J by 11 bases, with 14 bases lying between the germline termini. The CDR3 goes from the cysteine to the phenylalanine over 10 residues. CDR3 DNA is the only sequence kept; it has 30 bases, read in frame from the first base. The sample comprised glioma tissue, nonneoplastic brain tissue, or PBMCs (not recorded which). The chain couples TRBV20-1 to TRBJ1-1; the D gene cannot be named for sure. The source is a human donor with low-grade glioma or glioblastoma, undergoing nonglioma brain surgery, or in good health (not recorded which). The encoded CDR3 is CSVNGLAAFF. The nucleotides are TGCAGTGTAAATGGACTGGCTGCTTTCTTT.